This T cell receptor beta chain appears in the sequencing data of a study of cytomegalovirus exposure and HLA in healthy donors (dated by TCRdb to between 2016 and 2019). In terms of the full investigation: According to an earlier analysis of a few hundred of the donors, some 180 million T cells yielded over 90 million unique TCR beta sequences and approximately 300 Gb of sequence data. An early release that covered about 600 HLA-typed donors contained approximately 290 gigabases of sequencing data and tens of millions of unique TCR sequences. Of the roughly 390 genotyped donors, 81% were placed in the genetic ancestry cluster associated with self-reported Caucasian donors. The study aimed to test whether signatures of past pathogen exposure could be identified by cataloging public T cell receptors. The study used immunosequencing to profile the T cell repertoires of some 600 subjects and linked those repertoires to cytomegalovirus serostatus. Along with the roughly 700-subject first cohort, a separate validation cohort of roughly 110 different subjects was used. To predict cytomegalovirus infection status, the study combined high-throughput TCR immunosequencing, statistical association of individual TCRs with disease status, and machine learning. To study patterns of TCR occurrence, a later analysis re-analyzed previously published TCR beta repertoires from around 670 donors and added high-resolution HLA genotyping. Rather than drawing on any new phenotypic data, the later analysis identified candidate immune exposures from TCR beta sequences and the way those sequences occurred across donors. In an earlier analysis of roughly 600 of the donors, high-throughput TCR beta sequencing was used to judge whether each TCR beta V gene segment behaved as functional or pseudogenic. Donor age, sex, ethnicity and CMV serostatus were compiled together with the repertoire data. In a later genetic analysis, genome-wide SNP genotypes for about three fifths of the roughly 670 donors were used, and that subset was treated as a discovery cohort. All discovery cohort repertoires had been generated on a single sequencing platform. HLA typing included class I and class II loci at four-digit resolution. Typing coverage varied by locus: about 620-640 donors for A, B, C, DRB1 and DQB1; some 520 for DQA1; over 600 for DPA1; 450 to 480 for DPB1. Four to six DR-DQ haplotypes were handled as single units for association and clustering, since linkage in the cohort was strong. Across around 400 genotyped donors of the cohort, an average of approximately 220,000 unique TCR beta nucleotide sequences per donor were sequenced, and roughly a sixth of those sequences were non-productive.

The library was built by means of the immunoSEQ multiplex PCR assay. The multiplex PCR relied on a mix of 60 forward primers for TCR Vbeta segments and 13 reverse primers for TCR Jbeta segments. A multiplex PCR assay on genomic DNA amplified the CDR3 region of rearranged TCR beta genes. The amplified TCR beta libraries were sequenced on the Illumina HiSeq System as 87-base-pair reads. In the authors' own workflow: In a later analysis, 70 million to 95 million unique TCR beta chains were counted across the approximately 640 repertoires, and approximately 11 million of these chains were shared by at least two donors. To remove PCR and sequencing errors, raw reads were error-corrected and collapsed into unique sequences using a nearest-neighbor algorithm that merged closely related sequences. To assign V, D and J gene segments, CDR3 sequences were aligned to IMGT reference sequences. For a sequence to be retained, a match of at least six nucleotides was required to both a V gene segment and a J gene segment. Rearrangements were classified as productive when the CDR3 lacked stop codons and remained in frame with V and J, and all other rearrangements were classified as non-productive. CDR3 was defined according to IMGT convention as the region running from the second conserved V-encoded cysteine to the conserved J-encoded phenylalanine. Sequences without an unambiguous match to a single V gene segment were excluded from the earlier analysis of 450 to 650 of the donors. An earlier analysis of approximately 590 of the donors classified V segments as functional when productive rearrangements were above 56.7% and as segregating when the standard deviation between donors was above 5%. To diagnose cytomegalovirus status from the catalog of TCR beta chain sequences, a statistical classification framework was built. V and J gene assignment, in a later analysis, came from comparing TCR nucleotide sequences with IMGT/GENE-DB human TR gene sequences. In a later analysis, CDR3 sequences and most-parsimonious VDJ recombination scenarios were assigned using the TCRdist pipeline. In a later analysis, each TCR beta chain was defined by its CDR3 amino acid sequence together with its V-gene family, and reads without a unique V-gene family were excluded. As a way to deal with suspected cross-contamination and a sequencing artifact, a later analysis dropped hundreds of nucleotide sequences that were highly shared and had low generation probability. In a later analysis, a clonal expansion index was calculated for each public chain from normalized within-repertoire ranks of inferred template counts. Generation probabilities in a later analysis came from a VDJ recombination model fitted to out-of-frame rearrangements, and those results were checked against IGoR. A later analysis scored TCR-TCR, TCR-HLA and TCR-CMV co-occurrence with hypergeometric tests, applying a repertoire-size bias correction to TCR pairs. False discovery rates were estimated in a later analysis by permuting HLA or CMV assignments 20 times. In a later analysis, co-occurring TCRs were grouped with DBSCAN, and TCRdist sequence similarity was added when clustering was performed within HLA-allele-positive subsets. Repertoires with fewer than 30,000 or more than 120,000 public chains, plus five repertoires with anomalous nucleotide sharing, were excluded from co-occurrence clustering. The table was pulled from immuneACCESS by TCRdb, which kept in-frame rearrangements only. Such tables lose some clones; where checked, under half of the loss comes from unresolved V genes, and the rest has no known cause. V and J calls plus clone size are reproduced from that table; the DNA served to infer D and trimming. The sample yields about 83,000 clones; 80% to 90% were counted once. The ten biggest clones cover approximately 1.9% of the sample.

Study-level results and caveats: A further reported finding was that TCR beta sequences accurately predicted the HLA-A and HLA-B alleles for most subjects in the first cohort. In a later analysis, most CMV-associated TCR beta chains were found to appear HLA-restricted, with HLA associations seemingly driven largely by CMV exposure. The classifier was reported to diagnose cytomegalovirus status with high specificity and sensitivity in both the original cohort and the validation cohort. CMV serostatus was the only immune exposure information available for the cohort. Specific HLA alleles were associated with roughly 16,000 TCR beta sequences at a false discovery rate of 0.05 in a later analysis. In the study, some 160 TCR beta chains were listed as associated with cytomegalovirus. The presence/absence analyses assumed that sequencing depth was roughly uniform across donors, and that assumption may not be true. Only TCR beta chains were sequenced in this cohort, and the absence of alpha or paired-chain data limited detectable features. Because counts were too low, roughly 17 rarely observed V segments, including chromosome 9 orphons, were left out of the earlier analysis of approximately 500 of the donors. Across donors, most TCR sequences were observed very rarely, whereas some public TCRs were present in many individuals. A later genetic analysis associated a missense DCLRE1C variant with V-gene and J-gene trimming of TCR beta chains, and an independent cohort replicated the association. In an earlier analysis of some 550 of the donors, most TCR beta V segments were observed in productive rearrangements about 87% or about 30% of the time, broadly matching IMGT annotations. In a later analysis, HLA-associated TCR beta chains were found to be more clonally expanded and to have lower generation probabilities than equally common non-associated chains. Linkage disequilibrium might explain the correlated functional status among segregating V segments, but an unknown experimental factor could not be excluded. Strong co-occurrence of HLA alleles, especially DR and DQ, made assigning TCR associations to individual alleles difficult. A later genetic analysis reported fewer N-insertions in productive TCRs among donors in an Asian-associated ancestry cluster than the approximately 700-donor mean. Because HLA typing was unavailable for some donors at each locus, only the typed subset was used in association tests. In a later analysis, the rate of TCR association differed among HLA loci, with DRB1 alleles having the most associated TCRs and HLA-C alleles having the fewest. A group of highly shared sequence variants was considered likely to be a technical artifact of the sequencing pipeline. The authors suggested that the approach could potentially be extended to other disease states and immunological phenotypes. In vitro tests confirmed that three of the cytomegalovirus-associated TCR beta chains recognize cytomegalovirus antigens. According to a later analysis, parvovirus B19, influenza, CMV and Epstein-Barr virus appeared linked to several top co-occurrence clusters.

The cohort comprised more than 550 healthy bone marrow donors. At the time of sampling, every cohort member was nominally healthy, though immune exposures that went unrecorded were likely present. The donor was CMV seronegative and was included in the group of hundreds of seronegative cohort members. A peripheral blood sample was provided by each donor, and peripheral blood mononuclear cells were used for TCR beta sequencing. Genomic DNA was extracted from the blood cell samples with the Qiagen DNeasy Blood Extraction Kit. Concerning this clone itself: It has no known antigen specificity. No qualities accompany the bases; no much larger clone lies one base away.

The sequence was collected from a woman aged 25 to 39 in good health and CMV-seronegative. The sequencing sample was made of PBMCs.

The nucleotide sequence reads TGTGCCAGCAGCTTAGTACAGGGTGGCGGCACTGAAGCTTTCTTT. The translation is CASSLVQGGGTEAFF. The sequence is built from TRBV7-2 and TRBJ1-1, with TRBD1 as a weak D call on 6 bases. The CDR3 goes from the cysteine to the phenylalanine over 15 residues. Here the CDR3 DNA is all that survives: 45 bases in frame from base 1. V was cut back by 1 base and J by 4 bases, leaving a gap of 13 bases between them. From a lookup of the germline V gene, CDR1 and CDR2 are SGHTA and FQGNSA.